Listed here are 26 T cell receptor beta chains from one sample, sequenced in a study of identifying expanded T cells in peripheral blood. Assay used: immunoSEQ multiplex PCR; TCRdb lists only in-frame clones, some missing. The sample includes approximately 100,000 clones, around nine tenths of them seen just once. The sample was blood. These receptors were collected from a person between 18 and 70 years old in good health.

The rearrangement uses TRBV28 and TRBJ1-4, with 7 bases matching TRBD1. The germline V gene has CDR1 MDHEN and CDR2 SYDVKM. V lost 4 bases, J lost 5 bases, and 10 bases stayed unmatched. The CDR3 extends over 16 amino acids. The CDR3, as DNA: TGTGCCAGCAGTTCCGAGATCCAGACAGGGAATGAAAAACTGTTTTTT. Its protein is CASSSEIQTGNEKLFF.

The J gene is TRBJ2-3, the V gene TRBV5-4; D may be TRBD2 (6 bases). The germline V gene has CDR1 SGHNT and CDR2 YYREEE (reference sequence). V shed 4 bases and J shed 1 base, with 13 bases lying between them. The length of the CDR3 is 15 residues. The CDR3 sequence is CASSSLGGGTDTQYF. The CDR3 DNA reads TGTGCCAGCAGCAGTCTGGGGGGTGGCACAGATACGCAGTATTTT.

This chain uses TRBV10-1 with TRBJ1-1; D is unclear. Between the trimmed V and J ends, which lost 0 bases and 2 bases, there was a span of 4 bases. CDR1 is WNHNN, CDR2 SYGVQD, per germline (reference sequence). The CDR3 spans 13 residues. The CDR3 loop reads CASSESGNTEAFF. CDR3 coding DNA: TGCGCCAGCAGTGAGTCGGGTAACACTGAAGCTTTCTTT.

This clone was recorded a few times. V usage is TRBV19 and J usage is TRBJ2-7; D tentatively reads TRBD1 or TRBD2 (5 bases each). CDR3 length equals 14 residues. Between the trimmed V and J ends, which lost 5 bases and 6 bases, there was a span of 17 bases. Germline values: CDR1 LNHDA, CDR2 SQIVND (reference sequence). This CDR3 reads CASSPRGPMGEQYF. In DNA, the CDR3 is TGTGCCAGTAGTCCCCGGGGCCCTATGGGCGAGCAGTACTTC.

CDR3 bases: TGCGCCAGCAGCCAGGGACAGGGGGCTGCCTACAATGAGCAGTTCTTC. As protein: CASSQGQGAAYNEQFF. J is TRBJ2-1 and V is TRBV4-3; 12 bases are a match to TRBD1. CDR3 length: 16 residues. V was pared by 3 bases and J by 2 bases, with 2 bases of the junction left unmatched. Germline lookup yields CDR1 LGHNA and CDR2 YSLEER.

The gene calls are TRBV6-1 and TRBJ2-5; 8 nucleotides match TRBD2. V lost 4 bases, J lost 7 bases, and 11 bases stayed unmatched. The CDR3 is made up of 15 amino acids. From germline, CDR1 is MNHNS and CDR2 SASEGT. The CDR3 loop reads CASSGRAGAGPTQYF. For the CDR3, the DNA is TGTGCCAGCAGTGGGAGAGCGGGGGCCGGCCCGACCCAGTACTTC.

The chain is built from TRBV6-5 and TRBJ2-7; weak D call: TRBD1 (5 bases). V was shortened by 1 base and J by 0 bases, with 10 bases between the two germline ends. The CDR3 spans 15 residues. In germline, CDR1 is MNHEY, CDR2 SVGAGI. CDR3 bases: TGTGCCAGCAGTTACTTGGGGCCGAGCTCCTACGAGCAGTACTTC. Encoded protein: CASSYLGPSSYEQYF.

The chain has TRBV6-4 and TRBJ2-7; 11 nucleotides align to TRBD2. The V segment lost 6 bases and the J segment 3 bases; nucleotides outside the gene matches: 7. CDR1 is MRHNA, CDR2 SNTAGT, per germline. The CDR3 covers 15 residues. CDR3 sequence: CASRRLAGHSYEQYF. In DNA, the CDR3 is TGTGCCAGCAGACGACTAGCGGGGCATAGCTACGAGCAGTACTTC.

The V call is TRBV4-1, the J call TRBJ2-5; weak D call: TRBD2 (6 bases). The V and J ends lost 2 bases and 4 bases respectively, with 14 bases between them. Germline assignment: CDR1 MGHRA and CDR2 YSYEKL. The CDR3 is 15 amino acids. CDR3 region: CASSQRGAPIETQYF. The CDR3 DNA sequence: TGCGCCAGCAGCCAACGCGGGGCCCCCATAGAGACCCAGTACTTC.

CDR3 bases: TGCAGTGCTAGGGGTCAAGAGACCCAGTACTTC. Amino acids: CSARGQETQYF. The chain has TRBV20-1 and TRBJ2-5; D is undetermined. This CDR3 spans 11 amino acids. V lost 3 bases and J lost 2, with 4 bases in between. Germline V gene sequence: CDR1 DFQATT, CDR2 SNEGSKA (reference sequence).

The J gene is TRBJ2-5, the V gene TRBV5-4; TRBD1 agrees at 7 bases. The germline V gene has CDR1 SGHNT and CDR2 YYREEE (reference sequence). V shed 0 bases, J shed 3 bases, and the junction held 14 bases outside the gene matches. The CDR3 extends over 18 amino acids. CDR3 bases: TGTGCCAGCAGCTTGGGGGTTTCTATTACCGGGACAGAAGAGACCCAGTACTTC. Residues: CASSLGVSITGTEETQYF. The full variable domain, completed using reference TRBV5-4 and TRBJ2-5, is ETGVTQSPTHLIKTRGQQVTLRCSSQSGHNTVSWYQQALGQGPQFIFQYYREEENGRGNFPPRFSGLQFPNYSSELNVNALELDDSALYLCASSLGVSITGTEETQYFGPGTRLLVL.

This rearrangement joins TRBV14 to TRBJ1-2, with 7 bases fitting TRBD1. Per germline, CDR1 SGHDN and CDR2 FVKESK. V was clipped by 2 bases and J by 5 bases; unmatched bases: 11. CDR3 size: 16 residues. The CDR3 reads CASSQHSTGVWYGYTF. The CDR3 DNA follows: TGTGCCAGCAGCCAACACAGCACAGGGGTGTGGTATGGCTACACCTTC.

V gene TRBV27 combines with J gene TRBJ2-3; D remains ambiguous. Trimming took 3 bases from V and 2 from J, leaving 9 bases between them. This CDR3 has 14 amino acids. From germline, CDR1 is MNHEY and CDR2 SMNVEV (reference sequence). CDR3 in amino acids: CASSFRSFTDTQYF. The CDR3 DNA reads TGTGCCAGCAGTTTCAGGTCTTTCACAGATACGCAGTATTTT.

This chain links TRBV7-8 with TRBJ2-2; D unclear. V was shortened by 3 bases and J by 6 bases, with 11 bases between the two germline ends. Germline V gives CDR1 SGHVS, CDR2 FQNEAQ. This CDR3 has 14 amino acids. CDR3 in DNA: TGTGCCAGCAGCTTTGCCTCCCGACCCGGGGAGCTGTTTTTT. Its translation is CASSFASRPGELFF.

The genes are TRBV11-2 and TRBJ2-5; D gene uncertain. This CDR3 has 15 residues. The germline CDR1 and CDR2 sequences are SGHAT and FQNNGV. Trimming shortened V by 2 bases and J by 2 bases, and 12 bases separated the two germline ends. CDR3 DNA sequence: TGTGCCAGCAGCTTACGAGTGGGGATGCAAGAGACCCAGTACTTC. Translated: CASSLRVGMQETQYF.

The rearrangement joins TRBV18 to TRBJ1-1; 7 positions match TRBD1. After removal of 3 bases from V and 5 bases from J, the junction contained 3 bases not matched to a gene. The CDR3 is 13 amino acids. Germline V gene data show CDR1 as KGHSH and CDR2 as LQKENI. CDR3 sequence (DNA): TGTGCCAGCTCACCCCCGGGACAGACTGAAGCTTTCTTT. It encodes CASSPPGQTEAFF.

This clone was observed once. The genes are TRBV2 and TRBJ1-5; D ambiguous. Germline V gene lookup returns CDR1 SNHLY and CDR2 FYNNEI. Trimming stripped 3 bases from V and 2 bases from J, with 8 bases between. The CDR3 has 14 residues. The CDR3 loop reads CASSDPPGNQPQHF. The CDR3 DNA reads TGTGCCAGCAGTGACCCCCCGGGCAATCAGCCCCAGCATTTT.

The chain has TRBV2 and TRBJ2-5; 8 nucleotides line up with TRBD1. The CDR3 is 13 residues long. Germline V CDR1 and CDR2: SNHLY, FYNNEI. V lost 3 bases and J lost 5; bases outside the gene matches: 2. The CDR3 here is CASSDRDRETQYF. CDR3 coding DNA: TGTGCCAGCAGTGACCGGGACAGGGAGACCCAGTACTTC.

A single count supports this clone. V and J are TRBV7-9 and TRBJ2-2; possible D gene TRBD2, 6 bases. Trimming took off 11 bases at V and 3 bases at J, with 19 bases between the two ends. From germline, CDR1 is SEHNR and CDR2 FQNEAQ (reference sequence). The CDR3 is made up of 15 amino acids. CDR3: CADQSRDSDTGELFF. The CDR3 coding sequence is TGTGCCGACCAGTCTCGGGACTCGGACACCGGGGAGCTGTTTTTT.

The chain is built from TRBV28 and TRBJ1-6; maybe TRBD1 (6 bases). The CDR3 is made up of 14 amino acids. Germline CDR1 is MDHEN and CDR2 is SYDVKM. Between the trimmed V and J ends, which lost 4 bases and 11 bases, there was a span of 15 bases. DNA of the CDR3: TGTGCCAGCAGTTACACAGGGATAATGGCACCCCTCCACTTT. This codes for CASSYTGIMAPLHF.

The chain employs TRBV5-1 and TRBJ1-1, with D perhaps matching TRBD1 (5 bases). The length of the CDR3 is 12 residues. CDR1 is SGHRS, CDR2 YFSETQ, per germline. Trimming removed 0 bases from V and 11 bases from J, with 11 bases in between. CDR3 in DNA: TGCGCCAGCAGCTTGGCGGGGGGTAAGGCTTTCTTT. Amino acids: CASSLAGGKAFF.

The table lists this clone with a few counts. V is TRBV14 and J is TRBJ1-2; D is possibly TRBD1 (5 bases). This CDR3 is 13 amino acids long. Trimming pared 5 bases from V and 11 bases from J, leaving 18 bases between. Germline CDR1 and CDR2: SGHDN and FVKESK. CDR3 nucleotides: TGTGCCAGCAGCGTTTCCCGAGGGGCCAGGTACACCTTC. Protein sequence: CASSVSRGARYTF.

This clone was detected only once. CDR3 coding DNA: TGCGCCAGCTCTGGACCCTCGGGGAACACTGAAGCTTTCTTT. It codes for CASSGPSGNTEAFF. V and J are TRBV5-1 and TRBJ1-1; D gene unclear. The CDR3 totals 14 residues. Germline V gives CDR1 SGHRS, CDR2 YFSETQ. Trimming removed 7 bases at V and 1 base at J, with 14 bases between.

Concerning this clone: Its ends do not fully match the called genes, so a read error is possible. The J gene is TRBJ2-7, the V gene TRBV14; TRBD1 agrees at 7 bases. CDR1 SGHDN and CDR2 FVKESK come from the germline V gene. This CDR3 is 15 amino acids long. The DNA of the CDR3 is TGTGTCAGCAGCCAAGGGACAGCACAGGACTACGAGCAGTACTTC. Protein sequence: CVSSQGTAQDYEQYF.

The CDR3 loop is CASSWGLEETQYF. CDR3 in DNA: TGTGCCAGCAGCTGGGGACTAGAAGAGACCCAGTACTTC. This sequence joins TRBV2 and TRBJ2-5, with 8 nucleotides matching TRBD2. The CDR3 is 13 amino acids. Germline loops: CDR1 SNHLY, CDR2 FYNNEI. Germline trimming cut 6 bases from V and 3 bases from J; bases unmatched to any gene: 3.

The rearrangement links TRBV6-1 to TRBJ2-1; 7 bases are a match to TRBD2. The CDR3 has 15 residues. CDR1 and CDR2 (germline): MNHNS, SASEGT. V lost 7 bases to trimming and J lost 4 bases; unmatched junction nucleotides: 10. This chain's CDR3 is CASNWGGVRYNEQFF. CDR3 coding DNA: TGTGCCAGCAACTGGGGAGGGGTCCGTTACAATGAGCAGTTCTTC.